These 9 T cell receptor beta chains were sequenced from one sample in a study of cytomegalovirus exposure and HLA in healthy donors. Clones were read by immunoSEQ multiplex PCR, and TCRdb kept only the in-frame ones, dropping some. The data show 200,000 or so clones, over 65% seen once. Sequencing was carried out using PBMCs. These receptors were taken from a young man in good health and CMV-seropositive.

The rearrangement uses TRBV4-3 and TRBJ1-2; TRBD1 matches 7 bases. With V trimmed by 4 bases and J by 2 bases, 7 bases remained unmatched. CDR3 length equals 15 residues. Per germline, CDR1 LGHNA and CDR2 YSLEER. The CDR3 here is CASSLAGTANYGYTF. The CDR3, as DNA: TGCGCCAGCAGCCTGGCCGGGACAGCCAACTATGGCTACACCTTC.

This clone was recorded a few times. The V and J genes are TRBV30 and TRBJ1-2, with 7 bases aligning to TRBD1. CDR1 and CDR2 from the germline V gene are GTSNPN and SVGIG (reference sequence). The CDR3 is 14 residues long. The V and J ends lost 3 bases and 5 bases, in that order; junction bases with no gene match: 9. CDR3 nucleotide sequence: TGTGCCTGGAGCATTTACAGGGGATGGTATGGCTACACCTTC. Amino acids: CAWSIYRGWYGYTF.

This CDR3 reads CAISEFVPSSYGYTF. CDR3 DNA: TGTGCCATCAGTGAATTTGTTCCGTCCTCCTATGGCTACACCTTC. The chain has TRBV10-3 and TRBJ1-2, with no clear D. V lost 3 bases and J lost 4, with 15 bases in between. Germline-derived CDR1 and CDR2 are ENHRY and SYGVKD. The CDR3 totals 15 residues.

This clone was recorded a few times. The chain combines TRBV11-2 with TRBJ2-3, with 8 bases identical to TRBD2. Germline V CDR1 and CDR2: SGHAT, FQNNGV. V shed 5 bases and J 5 bases; nucleotides not matched to a gene: 12. The CDR3 length is 16 residues. CDR3 bases: TGTGCCAGCAGCCTCCGGGGTAGCGGGATCTTAGATACGCAGTATTTT. Translation gives CASSLRGSGILDTQYF.

The V gene is TRBV27, the J gene TRBJ2-1; tentative D call: TRBD2 (6 bases). The length of the CDR3 is 18 residues. CDR1 and CDR2 (germline): MNHEY, SMNVEV (reference sequence). The V end was cut by 2 bases, the J end by 7 bases, with 24 bases between. CDR3 residues: CASSLGDSIGGTANEQFF. DNA of the CDR3: TGTGCCAGCAGTTTAGGAGACTCCATCGGGGGAACCGCGAATGAGCAGTTCTTC.

V gene TRBV5-6 combines with J gene TRBJ2-3, with 11 bases lining up with TRBD2. CDR1 is SGHDT and CDR2 is YYEEEE in the germline V gene. Losses at the gene ends were 3 bases for V and 2 bases for J; bases not matched to a gene: 5. The CDR3 covers 16 residues. CDR3: CASSSPGLADTDTQYF. As DNA, the CDR3 is TGTGCCAGCAGCTCCCCGGGACTAGCGGACACAGATACGCAGTATTTT.

This chain joins TRBV13 and TRBJ1-1; 9 nucleotides agree with TRBD1. Germline V lookup: CDR1 PRHDT, CDR2 FYEKMQ (reference sequence). The length of the CDR3 is 14 residues. Germline trimming cut 6 bases from V and 1 base from J; bases unmatched to any gene: 3. The CDR3 here is CASRTGGRNTEAFF. CDR3 bases: TGTGCCAGCAGAACAGGGGGCCGGAACACTGAAGCTTTCTTT. Together with reference TRBV13 and TRBJ1-1, the CDR3 gives the full variable domain: AAGVIQSPRHLIKEKRETATLKCYPIPRHDTVYWYQQGPGQDPQFLISFYEKMQSDKGSIPDRFSAQQFSDYHSELNMSSLELGDSALYFCASRTGGRNTEAFFGQGTRLTVV.

Only a few counts were recorded for this clone. The J gene is TRBJ1-2, the V gene TRBV5-6; D uncertain. The length of the CDR3 is 14 residues. The V and J ends lost 2 bases and 0 bases respectively, with 8 bases between them. Germline V gene sequence: CDR1 SGHDT, CDR2 YYEEEE. This chain's CDR3 is CASSFRTANYGYTF. In nucleotides, the CDR3 is TGTGCCAGCAGCTTCAGAACAGCTAACTATGGCTACACCTTC. The variable domain in full, completed from reference TRBV5-6 and TRBJ1-2, reads DAGVTQSPTHLIKTRGQQVTLRCSPKSGHDTVSWYQQALGQGPQFIFQYYEEEERQRGNFPDRFSGHQFPNYSSELNVNALLLGDSALYLCASSFRTANYGYTFGSGTRLTVV.

The chain uses TRBV6-6 and TRBJ2-5; TRBD1 is a possible D gene (6 bases). V lost 6 bases to trimming and J lost 1 base, with 6 bases between them. Per the germline V gene, CDR1 is MNHNY and CDR2 is SVGAGI (reference sequence). The CDR3 is 12 amino acids. The CDR3: CASRQGQETQYF. The CDR3 DNA reads TGTGCCAGCAGACAGGGCCAAGAGACCCAGTACTTC.